A selection of T cell receptor beta chains follows, all from one sample in a study of neurological immune-mediated disorders. Each CDR3 protein gets one entry after TCRdb re-called the 5' RACE reads with MiXCR. The table shows tens of thousands of distinct CDR3 sequences, with about 5.5% occurring only once. Sequencing used PBMCs. The receptors were gathered from a woman aged 25 to 45 with multiple sclerosis. CDR3s include the opening cysteine and the closing phenylalanine or tryptophan. Fields, in order: clone size, D gene, J gene, V gene, CDR3 DNA, CDR3 protein. A D gene is named only where the DNA matches it firmly. Rows may omit the clone size; those that give it use once, few, many or a size class.

clone size: many
D gene: -
J gene: TRBJ2-2
V gene: TRBV11-2
CDR3 DNA: TGTGCCAGCAGCTTATTTCCCCAAGCCACGGGGACCGGGGAGCTGTTTTTT
CDR3 protein: CASSLFPQATGTGELFF

clone size: many
D gene: -
J gene: TRBJ2-5
V gene: TRBV20-1
CDR3 DNA: TGCAGTGCCACGGGGAGCGGACCGAAAGAGACCCAGTACTTC
CDR3 protein: CSATGSGPKETQYF

clone size: many
D gene: -
J gene: TRBJ1-1
V gene: TRBV5-1
CDR3 DNA: TGCGCCAGCAGCTTGGACGGGTTATCTGAAGCTTTCTTT
CDR3 protein: CASSLDGLSEAFF

clone size: many
D gene: -
J gene: TRBJ1-6
V gene: TRBV4-2
CDR3 DNA: TGTGCCAGCGGCCACCGGGTGGAGGATTCACCCCTCCACTTT
CDR3 protein: CASGHRVEDSPLHF

clone size: many
D gene: TRBD2
J gene: TRBJ2-1
V gene: TRBV28
CDR3 DNA: TGTGCCAGCAGGCCCGACTACGCTAGCGGGTTATACAATGAGCAGTTCTTC
CDR3 protein: CASRPDYASGLYNEQFF

clone size: few
D gene: -
J gene: TRBJ2-3
V gene: TRBV7-8
CDR3 DNA: TGTGCCAGCAGCTCACGCCAAATACGGGAGGATACGCAGTATTTT
CDR3 protein: CASSSRQIREDTQYF

clone size: many
D gene: -
J gene: TRBJ1-1
V gene: TRBV30
CDR3 DNA: TGTGCCTGGAGTCGTAATGCGGACACTGAAGCTTTCTTT
CDR3 protein: CAWSRNADTEAFF

clone size: many
D gene: TRBD1
J gene: TRBJ2-1
V gene: TRBV5-5
CDR3 DNA: TGTGCCAGCAGCGTACCTTCAGGGGGCGGCAATGAGCAGTTCTTC
CDR3 protein: CASSVPSGGGNEQFF

clone size: many
D gene: -
J gene: TRBJ2-2
V gene: TRBV9
CDR3 DNA: TGTGCCAGCAGCGTAGGAAGGGGGGCGATGGGGTTCGCGAACACCGGGGAGCTGTTTTTT
CDR3 protein: CASSVGRGAMGFANTGELFF

clone size: many
D gene: -
J gene: TRBJ2-5
V gene: TRBV18
CDR3 DNA: TGTGCCAGCTCAGTCTACCAAGAGACCCAGTACTTC
CDR3 protein: CASSVYQETQYF

clone size: many
D gene: TRBD2
J gene: TRBJ2-1
V gene: TRBV5-1
CDR3 DNA: TGCGCCAGCAGGCGACTAGCGGGAGGGATATACAATGAGCAGTTCTTC
CDR3 protein: CASRRLAGGIYNEQFF

clone size: many
D gene: -
J gene: TRBJ2-7
V gene: TRBV5-4
CDR3 DNA: TGTGCCAGCAGCTTAGGTGGGGGTGGCTACGAGCAGTACTTC
CDR3 protein: CASSLGGGGYEQYF

clone size: many
D gene: TRBD1
J gene: TRBJ1-1
V gene: TRBV20-1
CDR3 DNA: TGCAGTGCTAGAGATCAGCAGGGGGCTAGTTGGAACACTGAAGCTTTCTTT
CDR3 protein: CSARDQQGASWNTEAFF

clone size: few
D gene: TRBD2
J gene: TRBJ2-3
V gene: TRBV5-1
CDR3 DNA: TGCGCCAGCAGCTTGGATCGGGAGGTCGGTACGCAGTATTTT
CDR3 protein: CASSLDREVGTQYF

clone size: many
D gene: TRBD1
J gene: TRBJ1-3
V gene: TRBV20-1
CDR3 DNA: TGCAGTGCTACAAACAGGGGGTCCGGAAACACCATATATTTT
CDR3 protein: CSATNRGSGNTIYF

clone size: many
D gene: TRBD2
J gene: TRBJ2-1
V gene: TRBV9
CDR3 DNA: TGTGCCAGCAGCGTACAACCTAGCGGGAGCTCCTACAATGAGCAGTTCTTC
CDR3 protein: CASSVQPSGSSYNEQFF

clone size: many
D gene: -
J gene: TRBJ2-1
V gene: TRBV25-1
CDR3 DNA: TGTGCCAGCAGTGAGGTCAGGACAGACAATGAGCAGTTCTTC
CDR3 protein: CASSEVRTDNEQFF

clone size: many
D gene: -
J gene: TRBJ2-1
V gene: TRBV15
CDR3 DNA: TGTGCCACCAGCAGAGATCGGGACCTCAATGAGCAGTTCTTC
CDR3 protein: CATSRDRDLNEQFF

clone size: -
D gene: TRBD2
J gene: TRBJ2-5
V gene: TRBV10-3
CDR3 DNA: TGTGCCATCAGTGAGACTAGCGGGAGTCAAGAGACCCAGTACTTC
CDR3 protein: CAISETSGSQETQYF

clone size: -
D gene: TRBD1
J gene: TRBJ2-1
V gene: TRBV6-6
CDR3 DNA: TGTGCCAGCAGTTACGGGACAGCCGACAATGAGCAGTTCTTC
CDR3 protein: CASSYGTADNEQFF

clone size: many
D gene: -
J gene: TRBJ2-6
V gene: TRBV18
CDR3 DNA: TGTGCCAGCTCACCAGACTCTGGGGCCAACGTCCTGACTTTC
CDR3 protein: CASSPDSGANVLTF

clone size: -
D gene: -
J gene: TRBJ2-5
V gene: TRBV20-1
CDR3 DNA: TGCAGTGCCAGGAGGGGGGCCGGTCAAGAGACCCAGTACTTC
CDR3 protein: CSARRGAGQETQYF

clone size: once
D gene: -
J gene: TRBJ2-1
V gene: TRBV7-2
CDR3 DNA: TGTGCCAGCAGCCCCGGGACGCGCTCCTTCAATGAGCAGTTCTTC
CDR3 protein: CASSPGTRSFNEQFF

clone size: few
D gene: -
J gene: TRBJ2-7
V gene: TRBV18
CDR3 DNA: TGTGCCAGCTCACCACCGGGCACCTACGAGCAGTACTTC
CDR3 protein: CASSPPGTYEQYF

clone size: many
D gene: TRBD1
J gene: TRBJ1-1
V gene: TRBV5-1
CDR3 DNA: TGCGCCAGCAGCCCGGACAGGCCGAACACTGAAGCTTTCTTT
CDR3 protein: CASSPDRPNTEAFF

clone size: many
D gene: TRBD2
J gene: TRBJ2-1
V gene: TRBV9
CDR3 DNA: TGTGCCAGCAGTGCCGGCTCGGCGGGAGGTTACAATGAGCAGTTCTTC
CDR3 protein: CASSAGSAGGYNEQFF

clone size: many
D gene: TRBD1
J gene: TRBJ2-3
V gene: TRBV20-1
CDR3 DNA: TGCAGTGCTAGAGATGCGGGCAGGGGGCAGACCAGCACAGATACGCAGTATTTT
CDR3 protein: CSARDAGRGQTSTDTQYF